Reported below is one T cell receptor beta chain. Its antigen remains unidentified. PCR was performed using 60 Vbeta and 13 Jbeta primers. Profiling relied on immunoSEQ multiplex PCR, and the TCRdb table lists in-frame clones only, not all of them. The repertoire holds approximately 200,000 clones, with 79% as singletons. These data originate in a study of cytomegalovirus exposure and HLA in healthy donors. The study, taken as a whole, reports: Most TCR beta V segments were productive about 87% or about 30% of the time in an earlier analysis. A later analysis, which compared TCR beta chains of equal frequency, found the HLA-associated ones more clonally expanded. A missense DCLRE1C variant was associated with V- and J-gene trimming of TCR beta chains in a later analysis, and an independent cohort replicated the association.

CDR1 and CDR2 (germline): SGHNT, YENEEA. There are 13 residues in the CDR3. The ends lost 3 bases at V and 10 bases at J; junction bases unmatched: 6. This chain uses TRBV11-3 with TRBJ2-1; TRBD2 matches at 7 bases. This TCR derives from a woman in her thirties in good health and CMV-seropositive. Specimen: PBMCs. The DNA of the CDR3 is TGTGCCAGCAGCTTGTTTGCGGGAGACGAGCAGTTCTTC. Translating gives CASSLFAGDEQFF.